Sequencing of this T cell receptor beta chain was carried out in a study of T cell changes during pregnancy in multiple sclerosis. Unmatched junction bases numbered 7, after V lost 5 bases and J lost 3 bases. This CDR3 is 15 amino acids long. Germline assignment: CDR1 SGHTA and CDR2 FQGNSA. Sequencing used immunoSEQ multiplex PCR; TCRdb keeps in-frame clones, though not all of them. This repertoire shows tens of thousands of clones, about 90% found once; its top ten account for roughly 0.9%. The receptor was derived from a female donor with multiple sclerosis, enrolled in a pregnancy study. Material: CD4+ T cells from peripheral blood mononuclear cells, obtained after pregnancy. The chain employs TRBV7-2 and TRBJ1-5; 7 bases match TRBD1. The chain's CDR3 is CASSPQGQLNQPQHF. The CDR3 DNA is TGTGCCAGCAGCCCACAGGGACAGCTCAATCAGCCCCAGCATTTT. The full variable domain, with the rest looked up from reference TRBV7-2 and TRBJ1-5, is GAGVSQSPSNKVTEKGKDVELRCDPISGHTALYWYRQSLGQGLEFLIYFQGNSAPDKSGLPSDRFSAERTGGSVSTLTIQRTQQEDSAVYLCASSPQGQLNQPQHFGDGTRLSIL.